This note documents a single T cell receptor (beta chain) sequence. The sample originates from a study of OX40 agonist ivuxolimab in advanced cancers. Study information: Dosing consisted of intravenous ivuxolimab at 0.01 to 10 mg/kg every 2 weeks.

Data came from immunoSEQ multiplex PCR; TCRdb stores just in-frame clones and leaves some out. The table records tens of thousands of clones, nearly 90% of them present only once. V was pared by 5 bases and J by 6 bases, with 6 bases of the junction left unmatched. The CDR3 totals 13 residues. Looked up from germline, CDR1 is MNHNS and CDR2 is SASEGT. V is TRBV6-1 and J is TRBJ1-2; 7 nucleotides align to TRBD1. Sequenced material: CD4+ or CD8+ T cells sorted from blood, taken in a trial of the OX40 agonist ivuxolimab. This sequence originates from an adult with an advanced solid tumor such as melanoma, head and neck, liver or kidney cancer. CDR3 sequence (DNA): TGTGCCAGCAGTCGACAGGGAGGTGATGGCTACACCTTC. Its translation is CASSRQGGDGYTF.